The 6 T cell receptor beta chains below all came from one sample that was sequenced in a study of metastatic and nonmetastatic thyroid tumors (TCRdb year 2020). No treatment had been received by any patient before thyroid surgery. The library came from PCR. Reads for this sample came from an Illumina HiSeq 4000. The public reads were reprocessed in TCRdb via fastp at Q25 and MiXCR, keeping in-frame beta chains. This sample comprises under 25,000 clones, more than 20% of them detected only once. The top ten constitute about 3.5% of the sample. The sample consisted of blood. The receptor set was obtained from a male donor with papillary thyroid cancer or a benign thyroid nodule (not recorded which). Some clones in this sample may be carry-over from other donors' samples.

This clone was counted only a few times. The V gene is TRBV30, the J gene TRBJ2-7; 9 nucleotides line up with TRBD1. This CDR3 has 12 residues. CDR1 and CDR2 from the germline V gene are GTSNPN and SVGIG (reference sequence). The trim removed 4 bases at V and 7 bases at J, leaving 5 bases unmatched. The DNA for the CDR3 is TGTGCCTGGACAAAGGACAGGGGAGAGCAGTACTTC. Translation gives CAWTKDRGEQYF.

By its share, this clone is medium-sized (0.01 to 0.1%). The chain employs TRBV6-1 and TRBJ2-7; TRBD1 might be the D (6 bases). Germline lookup yields CDR1 MNHNS and CDR2 SASEGT. The CDR3 runs 14 residues. V was clipped by 8 bases and J by 1 base, with 15 bases between them. The CDR3 nucleotides are TGTGCCAGCTCCCGGACAGACTCGTCCTACGAGCAGTACTTC. Its translation is CASSRTDSSYEQYF.

This clone is labeled medium-sized. J is TRBJ1-5 and V is TRBV28, with 9 bases identical to TRBD1. The V segment lost 6 bases and the J segment 0 bases; nucleotides outside the gene matches: 3. Germline loops: CDR1 MDHEN, CDR2 SYDVKM. CDR3 length equals 15 residues. The CDR3 here is CASSRQGVSNQPQHF. In DNA form, the CDR3 reads TGTGCCAGCAGCCGACAGGGGGTTAGCAATCAGCCCCAGCATTTT.

V gene TRBV18 combines with J gene TRBJ2-7, with 7 bases that match TRBD1. CDR1 is KGHSH and CDR2 is LQKENI in the germline V gene. Trimming cost V 3 bases and J 3 bases; bases outside gene matches: 5. The length of the CDR3 is 14 residues. The CDR3: CASSPRGPFYEQYF. The DNA of the CDR3 is TGTGCCAGCTCACCGAGGGGGCCATTCTACGAGCAGTACTTC.

In its sample, this clone was seen once. The chain has TRBV9 and TRBJ2-1; a possible D gene is TRBD2 (6 bases). The CDR3 has 17 amino acids. The germline V and J ends were trimmed by 0 bases and 0 bases, with 13 bases remaining between them. CDR1 is SGDLS and CDR2 is YYNGEE in the germline V gene. CDR3: CASSVDDGRGSYNEQFF. CDR3 bases: TGTGCCAGCAGCGTAGATGACGGGAGAGGCTCCTACAATGAGCAGTTCTTC.

This clone appeared a few times. J is TRBJ2-3 and V is TRBV28; 11 positions agree with TRBD2. Unmatched junction bases numbered 12, after V lost 5 bases and J lost 2 bases. The CDR3 extends over 18 amino acids. The germline gives CDR1 MDHEN, CDR2 SYDVKM. CDR3 bases: TGTGCCAGCAGTACCCTAGCGGGGGGACCGAAATCCACAGATACGCAGTATTTT. It yields the protein CASSTLAGGPKSTDTQYF. The complete variable domain, with remaining parts taken from reference TRBV28 and TRBJ2-3, reads DVKVTQSSRYLVKRTGEKVFLECVQDMDHENMFWYRQDPGLGLRLIYFSYDVKMKEKGDIPEGYSVSREKKERFSLILESASTNQTSMYLCASSTLAGGPKSTDTQYFGPGTRLTVL.